Listed here is a single T cell receptor (beta chain). Time point described: baseline, week 1 (first vaccination visit). Treatment given: pre-vaccination baseline after standard-of-care therapy. The study enrolled donors with new WHO grade 3 or 4 IDH1-mutant, ATRX-lost astrocytomas. V lost 2 bases and J 2 bases, leaving 10 bases between the germline ends. This CDR3 region has 14 residues. The germline V gene has CDR1 SGHKS and CDR2 YYEKEE (reference sequence). This sample is part of a study of a mutant IDH1 vaccine in newly diagnosed glioma. Only in-frame clones appear in the TCRdb table, and some are missing; sequencing was by immunoSEQ multiplex PCR. The table records about 34,000 clones, more than 70% of them present only once.

The TCR originated in a man over 45 with glioma. Some clones in this sample may be carry-over from other donors' samples. This chain links TRBV5-5 with TRBJ2-5; D uncertain. The sequences come from peripheral blood mononuclear cells (PBMCs), collected from a glioma patient treated with radiotherapy, temozolomide or both. The CDR3 here is CASSLTPGQETQYF. DNA of the CDR3: TGTGCCAGCAGCTTAACCCCCGGACAAGAGACCCAGTACTTC.